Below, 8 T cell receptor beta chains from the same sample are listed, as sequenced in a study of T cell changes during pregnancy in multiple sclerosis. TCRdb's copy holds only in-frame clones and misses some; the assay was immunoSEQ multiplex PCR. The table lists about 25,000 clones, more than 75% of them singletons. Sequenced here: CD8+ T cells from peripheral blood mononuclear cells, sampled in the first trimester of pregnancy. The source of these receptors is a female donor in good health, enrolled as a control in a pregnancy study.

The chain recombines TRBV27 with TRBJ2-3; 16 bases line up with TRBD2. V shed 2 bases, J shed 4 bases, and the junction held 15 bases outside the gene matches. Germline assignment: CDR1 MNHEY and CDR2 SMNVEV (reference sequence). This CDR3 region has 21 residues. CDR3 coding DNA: TGTGCCAGCAGTTTACAACCGGGACTAGCGGGGGGGTCCCTAGGCGCAGATACGCAGTATTTT. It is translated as CASSLQPGLAGGSLGADTQYF.

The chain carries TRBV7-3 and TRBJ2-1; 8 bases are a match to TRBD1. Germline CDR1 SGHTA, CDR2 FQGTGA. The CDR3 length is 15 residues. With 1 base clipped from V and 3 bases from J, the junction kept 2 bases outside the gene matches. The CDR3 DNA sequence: TGTGCCAGCAGCTTAAGGGGACAGGACTACAATGAGCAGTTCTTC. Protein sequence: CASSLRGQDYNEQFF. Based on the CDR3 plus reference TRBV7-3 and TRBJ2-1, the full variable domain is GAGVSQTPSNKVTEKGKYVELRCDPISGHTALYWYRQSLGQGPEFLIYFQGTGAADDSGLPNDRFFAVRPEGSVSTLKIQRTERGDSAVYLCASSLRGQDYNEQFFGPGTRLTVL.

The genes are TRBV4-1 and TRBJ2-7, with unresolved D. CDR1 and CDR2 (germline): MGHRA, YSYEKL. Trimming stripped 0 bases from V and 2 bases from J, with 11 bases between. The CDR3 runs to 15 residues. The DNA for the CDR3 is TGCGCCAGCAGCCAAGACTGGCCCGATACCTACGAGCAGTACTTC. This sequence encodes CASSQDWPDTYEQYF.

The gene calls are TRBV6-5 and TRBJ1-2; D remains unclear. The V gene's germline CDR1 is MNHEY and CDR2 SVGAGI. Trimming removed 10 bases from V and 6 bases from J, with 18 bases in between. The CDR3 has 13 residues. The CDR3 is CATLRSGEDGYTF. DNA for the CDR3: TGTGCCACCCTTCGCTCGGGAGAGGATGGCTACACCTTC.

The CDR3 is CASRDRANEQYF. The CDR3 nucleotides are TGTGCCAGTAGGGACAGGGCAAACGAGCAGTACTTC. This sequence joins TRBV19 and TRBJ2-7; 8 positions agree with TRBD1. Per the germline V gene, CDR1 is LNHDA and CDR2 is SQIVND (reference sequence). The CDR3 covers 12 residues. Germline trimming cut 6 bases from V and 5 bases from J; bases unmatched to any gene: 3.

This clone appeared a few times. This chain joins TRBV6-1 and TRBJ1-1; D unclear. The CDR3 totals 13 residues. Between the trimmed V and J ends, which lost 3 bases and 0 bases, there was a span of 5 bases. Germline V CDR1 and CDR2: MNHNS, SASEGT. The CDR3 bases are TGTGCCAGCAGTGACAAAATGAACACTGAAGCTTTCTTT. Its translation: CASSDKMNTEAFF.

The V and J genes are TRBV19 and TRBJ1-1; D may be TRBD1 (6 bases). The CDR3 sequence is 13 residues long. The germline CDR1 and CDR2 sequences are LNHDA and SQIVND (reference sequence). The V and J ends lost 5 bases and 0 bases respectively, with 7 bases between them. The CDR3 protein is CASSQGLNTEAFF. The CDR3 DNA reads TGTGCCAGTAGTCAGGGGTTGAACACTGAAGCTTTCTTT.

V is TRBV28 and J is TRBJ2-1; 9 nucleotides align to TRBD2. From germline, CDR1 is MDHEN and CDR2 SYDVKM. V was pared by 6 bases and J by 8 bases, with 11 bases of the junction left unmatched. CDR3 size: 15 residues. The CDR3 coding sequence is TGTGCCAGCAGCCGACCTCTAGCGGGACTCGATGAGCAGTTCTTC. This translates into CASSRPLAGLDEQFF.